This T cell receptor (beta chain) was recorded in a study of vaccination and CD4 T cells after COVID-19. Study information: Control wells got either CEFX epitopes, HIV-1 Nef peptides, or no peptide at all.

Sequenced with the Oncomine TCR Beta short-read assay was DNA taken from cultured CD4+ T cells. One entry per CDR3 protein, called by TCRdb with MiXCR from the PCR reads. The table has 15,000 or so distinct CDR3 sequences, around three quarters seen once. On this clonotype: The antigen is unknown.

After removal of 6 bases from V and 8 bases from J, the junction contained 12 bases not matched to a gene. Germline CDR1 is KGHDR and CDR2 is SFDVKD. The CDR3 runs to 16 residues. Stated treatment: approximately 11-day PBMC culture with coronavirus spike peptide pools or control peptides (ViraFEST assay). ViraFEST used peptide pools to expand antigen-specific T cells before TCR sequencing. The sequenced material came from CD4+ T cells from blood, cultured in vitro. The sequence came from a human donor who had recovered from COVID-19. The J gene is TRBJ2-1, the V gene TRBV24-1, with 10 bases that match TRBD1. The CDR3 protein is CATSSNKGQGGDEQFF. The CDR3 nucleotides read TGTGCCACCAGTTCGAACAAAGGACAGGGGGGCGATGAGCAGTTCTTC.